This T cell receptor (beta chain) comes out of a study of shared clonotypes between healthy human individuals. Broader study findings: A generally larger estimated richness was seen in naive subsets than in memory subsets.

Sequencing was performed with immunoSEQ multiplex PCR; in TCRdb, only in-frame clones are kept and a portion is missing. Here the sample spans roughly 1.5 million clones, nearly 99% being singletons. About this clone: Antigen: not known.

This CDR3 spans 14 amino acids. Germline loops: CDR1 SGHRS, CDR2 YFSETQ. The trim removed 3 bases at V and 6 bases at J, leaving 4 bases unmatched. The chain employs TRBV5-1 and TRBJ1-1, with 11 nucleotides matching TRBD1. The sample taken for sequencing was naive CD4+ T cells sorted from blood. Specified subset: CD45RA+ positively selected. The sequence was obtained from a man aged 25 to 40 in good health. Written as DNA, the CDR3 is TGCGCCAGCAGCTCCCGGGGACAGGGGGCTGAAGCTTTCTTT. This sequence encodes CASSSRGQGAEAFF.